This T cell receptor beta chain was obtained from a study of T cell responses to AZD1222 COVID-19 vaccine. Study findings and constraints: Donors were chiefly white British, with a greater number of females, and clonal diversity was perhaps underestimated. The study reported that nearly half of spike-specific TCRs target unmutated variant regions.

TCRdb's copy holds only in-frame clones and misses some; the assay was immunoSEQ multiplex PCR. The sample has 95,000 to 150,000 clones; 75% to 95% are singletons. Note on this clone: What it recognizes is unknown.

The TCR sequence derives from an adult who received the MenACWY meningococcal vaccine as a control. Specimen: peripheral blood, collected 28 days after the second dose of the MenACWY control vaccine.

CDR3: CASSRLAGGRYTGELFF. CDR3 nucleotide sequence: TGTGCCAGCAGCCGACTAGCGGGGGGGCGGTATACCGGGGAGCTGTTTTTT. This chain uses TRBV3-1 (or the pseudogene TRBV3-2) with TRBJ2-2; 14 bases agree with TRBD2. Trimming removed 4 bases from V and 5 bases from J; junction bases left unmatched: 6. The CDR3 totals 17 residues. Germline CDR1 reads LGHDT; CDR2 reads YNNKEL (reference sequence).